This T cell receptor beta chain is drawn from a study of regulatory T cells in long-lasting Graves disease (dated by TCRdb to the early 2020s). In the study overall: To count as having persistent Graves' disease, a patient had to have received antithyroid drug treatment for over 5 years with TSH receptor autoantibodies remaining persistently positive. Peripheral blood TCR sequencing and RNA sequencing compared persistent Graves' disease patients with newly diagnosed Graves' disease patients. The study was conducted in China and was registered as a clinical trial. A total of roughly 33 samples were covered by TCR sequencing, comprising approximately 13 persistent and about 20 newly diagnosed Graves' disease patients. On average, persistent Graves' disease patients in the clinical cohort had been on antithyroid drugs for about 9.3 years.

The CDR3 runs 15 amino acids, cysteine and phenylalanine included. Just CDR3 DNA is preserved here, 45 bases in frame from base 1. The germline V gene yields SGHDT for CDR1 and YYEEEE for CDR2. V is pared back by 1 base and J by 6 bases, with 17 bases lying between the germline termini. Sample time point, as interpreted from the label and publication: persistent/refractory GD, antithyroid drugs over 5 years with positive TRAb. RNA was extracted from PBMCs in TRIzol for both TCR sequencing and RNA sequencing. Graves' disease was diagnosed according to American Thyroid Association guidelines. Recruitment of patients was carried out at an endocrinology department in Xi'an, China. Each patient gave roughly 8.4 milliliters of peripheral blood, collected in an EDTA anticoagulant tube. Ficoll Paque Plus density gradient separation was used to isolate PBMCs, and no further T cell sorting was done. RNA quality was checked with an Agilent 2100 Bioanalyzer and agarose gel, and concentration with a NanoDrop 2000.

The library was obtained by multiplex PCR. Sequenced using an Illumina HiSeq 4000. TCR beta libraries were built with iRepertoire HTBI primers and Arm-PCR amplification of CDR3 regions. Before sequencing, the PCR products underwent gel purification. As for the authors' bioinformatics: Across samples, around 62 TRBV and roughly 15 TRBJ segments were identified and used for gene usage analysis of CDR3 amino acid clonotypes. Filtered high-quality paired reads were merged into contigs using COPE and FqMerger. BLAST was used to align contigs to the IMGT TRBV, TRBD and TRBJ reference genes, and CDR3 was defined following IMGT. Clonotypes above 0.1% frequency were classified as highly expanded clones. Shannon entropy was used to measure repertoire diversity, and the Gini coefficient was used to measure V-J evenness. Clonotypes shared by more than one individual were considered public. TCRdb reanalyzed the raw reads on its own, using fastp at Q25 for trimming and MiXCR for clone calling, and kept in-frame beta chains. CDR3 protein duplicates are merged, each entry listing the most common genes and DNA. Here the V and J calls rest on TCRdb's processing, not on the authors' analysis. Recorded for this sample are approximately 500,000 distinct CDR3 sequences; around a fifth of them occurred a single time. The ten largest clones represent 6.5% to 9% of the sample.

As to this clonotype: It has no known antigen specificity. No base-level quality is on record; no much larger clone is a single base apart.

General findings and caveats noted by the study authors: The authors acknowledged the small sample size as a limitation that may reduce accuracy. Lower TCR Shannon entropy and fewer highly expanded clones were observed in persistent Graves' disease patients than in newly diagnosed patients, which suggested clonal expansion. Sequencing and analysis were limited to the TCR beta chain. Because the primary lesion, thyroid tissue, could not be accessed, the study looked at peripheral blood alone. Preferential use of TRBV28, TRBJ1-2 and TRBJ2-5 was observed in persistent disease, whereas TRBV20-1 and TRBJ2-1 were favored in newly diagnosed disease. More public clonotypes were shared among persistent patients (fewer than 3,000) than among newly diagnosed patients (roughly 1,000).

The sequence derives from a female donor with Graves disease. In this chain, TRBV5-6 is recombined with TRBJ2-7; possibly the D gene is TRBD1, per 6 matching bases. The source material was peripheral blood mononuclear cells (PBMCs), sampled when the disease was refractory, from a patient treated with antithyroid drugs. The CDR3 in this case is CASSLRNRAGGEQYF. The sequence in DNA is TGTGCCAGCAGCTTGAGGAACAGGGCGGGTGGCGAGCAGTACTTC.